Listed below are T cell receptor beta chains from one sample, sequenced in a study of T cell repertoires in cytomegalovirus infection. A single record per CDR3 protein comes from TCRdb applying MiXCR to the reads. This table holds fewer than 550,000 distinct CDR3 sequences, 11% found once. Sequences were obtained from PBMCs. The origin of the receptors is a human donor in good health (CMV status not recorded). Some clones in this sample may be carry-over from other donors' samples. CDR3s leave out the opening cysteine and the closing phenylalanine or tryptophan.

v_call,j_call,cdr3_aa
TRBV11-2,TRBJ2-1,ASSPTEGPPH
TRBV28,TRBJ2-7,ASEPASSSYEQY
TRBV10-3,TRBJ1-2,AISGTGSNYGYT
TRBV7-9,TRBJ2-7,ASSFSGDSSYEQY
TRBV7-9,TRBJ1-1,ASSLGLGGTEAF
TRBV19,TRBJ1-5,ASSMGQVNQPQH
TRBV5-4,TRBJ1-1,ASSLVWGTGGEAF
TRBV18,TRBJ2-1,ASSPRGGGNNEQF
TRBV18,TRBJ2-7,ASSPTLTGASYEQY
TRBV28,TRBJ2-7,ASSPVGLAGKYEQY
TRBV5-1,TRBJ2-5,ASSPGGTPHETQY
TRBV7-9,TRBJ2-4,ASSLSGAGGDIQY
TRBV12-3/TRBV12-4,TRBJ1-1,ASSLITDTEAF
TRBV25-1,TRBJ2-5,ASSESGRVKETQY
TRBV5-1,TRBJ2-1,ASGLNTLREQF
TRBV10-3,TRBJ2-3,AISPAGGSTDTQY
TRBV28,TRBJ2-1,ASSLSVGFQF
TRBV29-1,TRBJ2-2,SSLRPGTGELF
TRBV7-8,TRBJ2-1,ASSLAHGAAEQF
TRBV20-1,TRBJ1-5,SARDRVGNQPQH
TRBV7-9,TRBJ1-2,ASNLFREANYGYT
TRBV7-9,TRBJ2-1,ASSFEASNEQF
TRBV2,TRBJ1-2,ASTSTDYGYT
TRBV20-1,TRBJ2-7,SAPTRGEQY
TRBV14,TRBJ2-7,ASSQAKSYEQY
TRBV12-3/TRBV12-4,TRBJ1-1,ASSTTGSTGPLRNTEAF
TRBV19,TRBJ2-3,ASSVSATSGGAADTQY
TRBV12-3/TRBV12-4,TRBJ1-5,ASTPGGARNQPQH
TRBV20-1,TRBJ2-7,SARDLETGAYEQY
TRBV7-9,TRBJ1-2,ASSGQVKGYT
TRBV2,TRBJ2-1,AITPGTENNEQF
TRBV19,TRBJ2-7,ASSIRVRGYEQY
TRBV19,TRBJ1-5,ASSSGAGGRRVQH
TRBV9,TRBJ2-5,ASSVAGQGQETQY
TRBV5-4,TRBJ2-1,ASSFPQGLYNEQF
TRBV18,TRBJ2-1,ASSATGGVDEQF
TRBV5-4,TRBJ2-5,ASTPTQWESSETQY
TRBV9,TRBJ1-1,ASSTPRTGGMNTEAF
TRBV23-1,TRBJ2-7,ASSLIRYEQY
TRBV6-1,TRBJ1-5,ASSERGRGRRNQPQH
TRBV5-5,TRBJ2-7,ASRDAGTASYEQY
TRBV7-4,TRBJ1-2,ASSLGSPRNGYT
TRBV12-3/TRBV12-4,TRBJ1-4,ASSPGVYEKLF
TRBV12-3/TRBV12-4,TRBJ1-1,ASSSRGLNTEAF
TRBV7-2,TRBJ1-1,ASSFNLGWNTEAF
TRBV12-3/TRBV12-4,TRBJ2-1,ASSLGTNPVNEQF
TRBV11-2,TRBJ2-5,ASSLGIQGYQETQY
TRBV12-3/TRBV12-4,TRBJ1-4,ASSFFPLPGNNEKLF
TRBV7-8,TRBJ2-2,ASSPLAVKNTGELF
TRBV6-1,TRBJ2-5,ASSVLDRGGETQY
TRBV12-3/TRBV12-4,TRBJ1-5,ASSLQGGVGNQPQH
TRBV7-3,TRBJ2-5,ASSLRGGSETQY
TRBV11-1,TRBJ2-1,ASSLRLGGRDNEQF
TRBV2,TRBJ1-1,ARQGVDEAF
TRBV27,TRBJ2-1,ASIPRQGNEQF
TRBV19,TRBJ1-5,ASRRTGPNQPQH
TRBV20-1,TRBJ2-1,SARAQGSRGDEQF
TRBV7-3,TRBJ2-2,ASSLGGQGNTGELF